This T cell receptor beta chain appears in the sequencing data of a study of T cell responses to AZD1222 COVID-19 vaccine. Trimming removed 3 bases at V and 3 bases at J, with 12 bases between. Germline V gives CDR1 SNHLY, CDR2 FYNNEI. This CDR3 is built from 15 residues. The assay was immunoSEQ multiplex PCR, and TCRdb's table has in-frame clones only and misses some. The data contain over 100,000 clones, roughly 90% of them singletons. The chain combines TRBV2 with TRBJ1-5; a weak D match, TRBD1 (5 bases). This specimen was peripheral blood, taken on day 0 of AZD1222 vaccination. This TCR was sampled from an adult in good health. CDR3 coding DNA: TGTGCCAGCAGTGAGCGGGACGGTGACAATCAGCCCCAGCATTTT. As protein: CASSERDGDNQPQHF.